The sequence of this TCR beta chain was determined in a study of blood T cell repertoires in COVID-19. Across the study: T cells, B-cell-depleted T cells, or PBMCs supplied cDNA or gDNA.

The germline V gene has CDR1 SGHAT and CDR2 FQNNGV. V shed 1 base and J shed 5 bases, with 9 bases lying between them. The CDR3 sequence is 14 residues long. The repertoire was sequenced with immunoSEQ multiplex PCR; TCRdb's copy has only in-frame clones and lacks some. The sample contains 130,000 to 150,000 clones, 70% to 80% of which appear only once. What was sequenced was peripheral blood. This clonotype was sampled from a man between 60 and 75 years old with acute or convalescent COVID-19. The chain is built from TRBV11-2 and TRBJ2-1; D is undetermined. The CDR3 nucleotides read TGTGCCAGCAGCTTAGCCTCCTTTAACAATGAGCAGTTCTTC. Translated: CASSLASFNNEQFF.